The clone carrying this T cell receptor (beta chain) showed up many times. Its antigen remains unknown. The data were taken from a study of identical twins. The V and J ends lost 7 bases and 4 bases respectively, with 10 bases between them. The CDR3 loop spans 13 amino acids. Germline V gene data show CDR1 as SNHLY and CDR2 as FYNNEI. MiXCR was run by TCRdb on the 5' RACE reads, yielding one entry per CDR3 protein. The table lists hundreds of thousands of distinct CDR3 sequences, about 8.1% of them singletons. Whole-study results and caveats: An excess of low generation probability was shown by twin-shared out-of-frame alpha sequences. Models predicted too little out-of-frame TCR alpha sharing in monozygotic twins. Out-of-frame beta sequences exhibited a weaker degree of excess twin sharing.

These data also formed part of another study, on yellow fever vaccine responses in identical twins.

The clonotype originates from a woman aged 18-35 years in good health. The sample comprised memory (CD45RO+) T cells sorted from blood. The chain couples TRBV2 to TRBJ2-2; possible D gene TRBD1, 6 bases. The CDR3 reads CASNGRGTGELFF. Here the CDR3 DNA reads TGTGCCAGCAATGGCAGGGGCACCGGGGAGCTGTTTTTT.